This TCR beta chain was sequenced during a study of regulatory T cells in long-lasting Graves disease. The CDR3 length is 15 residues. The V gene end was trimmed by 2 bases and the J gene end by 3 bases; junction bases not matched to a gene: 4. CDR1 and CDR2 (germline): LNHDA, SQIVND (reference sequence). The authors built TCR beta libraries using iRepertoire HTBI primers and Arm-PCR of CDR3 regions. Using its own MiXCR run on the multiplex PCR reads, TCRdb lists one record per CDR3 protein. The sample includes 500,000 to 700,000 distinct CDR3 sequences, approximately 15% seen only once; the top ten take around 19%. The time point was: newly diagnosed GD, antithyroid drugs for less than 3 months. Researchers made the TCR library from RNA that was extracted from PBMCs. The same data also went into a second study, on T cells in Graves' hyperthyroidism and ophthalmopathy.

The input for sequencing was peripheral blood mononuclear cells (PBMCs), taken at new diagnosis, from a patient treated with antithyroid drugs. This chain joins TRBV19 and TRBJ2-3; 8 bases line up with TRBD1. This receptor was taken from a woman under 40 with Graves disease. This CDR3 reads CASSIKDRATDTQYF. CDR3 nucleotides: TGTGCCAGTAGTATAAAGGACAGGGCGACAGATACGCAGTATTTT.